These 28 T cell receptor beta chains came from one sample sequenced in a study of blood T cell repertoires in COVID-19. Only in-frame clones appear in the TCRdb table, and some are missing; sequencing was by immunoSEQ multiplex PCR. In the table there are about 48,000 clones, about 76% of which are singletons. Sequencing was performed on peripheral blood. The receptors derive from a human donor with active or convalescent COVID-19. The donor label of this sample is uncertain.

The J gene is TRBJ1-5, the V gene TRBV4-1; D remains unclear. The CDR3 has 13 residues. V lost 5 bases to trimming and J lost 5 bases, with 10 bases between them. Germline V gene sequence: CDR1 MGHRA, CDR2 YSYEKL. Here the CDR3 reads CASSLQPDQPQHF. The CDR3 nucleotides read TGCGCCAGCAGCTTACAGCCGGATCAGCCCCAGCATTTT.

The rearrangement links TRBV6-2 or TRBV6-3 to TRBJ1-6; TRBD1 is a possible D gene (5 bases). CDR1 is MNHEY, CDR2 SVGEGT, per germline. The CDR3 is 16 amino acids. V was pared by 2 bases and J by 10 bases, with 18 bases between. The CDR3 sequence: CASSYAAGGGGSPLHF. Written as DNA, the CDR3 is TGTGCCAGCAGTTACGCCGCCGGGGGAGGCGGATCACCCCTCCACTTT.

The J gene is TRBJ1-5, the V gene TRBV14; 10 bases agree with TRBD1. Per germline, CDR1 SGHDN and CDR2 FVKESK. Trimming took 4 bases from V and 9 from J; bases not matched to a gene: 3. CDR3 length equals 13 residues. Here the CDR3 reads CASSRDRGLPQHF. As DNA, the CDR3 is TGTGCCAGCAGCCGGGACAGGGGTCTGCCCCAGCATTTT.

The chain is built from TRBV30 and TRBJ2-7, with a tentative D call TRBD2 (6 bases). The CDR3 is 12 residues long. The V and J ends lost 5 bases and 3 bases respectively, with 11 bases between them. Germline values: CDR1 GTSNPN, CDR2 SVGIG (reference sequence). CDR3 residues: CAWEEGHYEQYF. DNA for the CDR3: TGTGCCTGGGAGGAGGGGCACTACGAGCAGTACTTC.

This chain connects TRBV4-2 to TRBJ2-1; no clear D gene. The germline V gene has CDR1 LGHNA and CDR2 YNFKEQ. V lost 0 bases and J 8 bases, leaving 14 bases between the germline ends. The CDR3 runs to 15 residues. The CDR3 DNA follows: TGTGCCAGCAGCCAAGATCCGACCCCCGAGGATGAGCAGTTCTTC. This sequence encodes CASSQDPTPEDEQFF.

V usage is TRBV6-2 or TRBV6-3 and J usage is TRBJ1-1; possible D gene TRBD1, 5 bases. The germline CDR1 and CDR2 sequences are MNHEY and SVGEGT. The length of the CDR3 is 15 residues. With 2 bases removed from V and 0 bases from J, the gap between germline ends came to 10 bases. The CDR3 region has the DNA TGTGCCAGCAGTTACACTGACAGCATGAACACTGAAGCTTTCTTT. Residues: CASSYTDSMNTEAFF.

J is TRBJ2-4 and V is TRBV24-1; TRBD1 is a possible D gene (6 bases). Germline CDR1 and CDR2: KGHDR and SFDVKD. The CDR3 extends over 9 amino acids. Trimming left V 7 bases short and J 15 bases short, with 9 bases between. CDR3 nucleotide sequence: TGTGCCACCAGGGACAGCGTGTACTTC. Protein product: CATRDSVYF.

The rearrangement links TRBV7-3 to TRBJ1-2; the D is unclear. The germline V and J ends were trimmed by 5 bases and 5 bases, with 12 bases remaining between them. The germline gives CDR1 SGHTA, CDR2 FQGTGA. The CDR3 runs to 13 residues. CDR3 amino acids: CASSPGSLYGYTF. The CDR3 nucleotides are TGTGCCAGCAGCCCCGGGTCCTTATATGGCTACACCTTC.

The chain couples TRBV28 to TRBJ1-1, with 10 bases lining up with TRBD1. Per the germline V gene, CDR1 is MDHEN and CDR2 is SYDVKM. The CDR3 has 17 amino acids. V dropped 3 bases and J dropped 1; count of bases not matched to a gene: 8. The CDR3 spells CASSFLGTGAGNTEAFF. CDR3 DNA: TGTGCCAGCAGTTTTCTCGGGACAGGGGCTGGGAACACTGAAGCTTTCTTT.

The chain joins TRBV14 to TRBJ2-7; possibly TRBD2 for D (7 bases). The germline V and J ends were trimmed by 4 bases and 6 bases, with 19 bases remaining between them. In germline, CDR1 is SGHDN, CDR2 FVKESK. The CDR3 spans 15 residues. The CDR3 nucleotides are TGTGCCAGCAGCCCCCTGCCCGGGGGGCTCGGCGAGCAGTACTTC. Its protein is CASSPLPGGLGEQYF.

The chain joins TRBV2 to TRBJ2-1; the D gene is possibly TRBD2 (5 bases). Germline CDR1 reads SNHLY; CDR2 reads FYNNEI. V was cut by 7 bases and J by 6 bases, with 19 bases left in between. CDR3 length: 15 amino acids. CDR3 nucleotides: TGTGCCAGCACCATAAGCACTAGGCTCGGCAATGAGCAGTTCTTC. It encodes CASTISTRLGNEQFF. Using reference TRBV2 and TRBJ2-1 for the parts outside the CDR3, the full variable domain is EPEVTQTPSHQVTQMGQEVILRCVPISNHLYFYWYRQILGQKVEFLVSFYNNEISEKSEIFDDQFSVERPDGSNFTLKIRSTKLEDSAMYFCASTISTRLGNEQFFGPGTRLTVL.

The chain carries TRBV10-3 and TRBJ1-4, with TRBD1 matching over 7 bases. The CDR3 loop spans 13 amino acids. Germline-derived CDR1 and CDR2 are ENHRY and SYGVKD. The V gene end was trimmed by 6 bases and the J gene end by 5 bases; junction bases not matched to a gene: 3. This CDR3 reads CAIRGTANEKLFF. The DNA for the CDR3 is TGTGCCATCAGGGGGACAGCAAATGAAAAACTGTTTTTT.

The rearrangement joins TRBV11-3 to TRBJ1-1; 8 positions match TRBD1. The germline CDR1 and CDR2 sequences are SGHNT and YENEEA. This CDR3 is 13 amino acids long. V dropped 5 bases and J dropped 7; count of bases not matched to a gene: 6. In DNA, the CDR3 is TGTGCCAGCAGCCCAAGACAGGGGTTTGAAGCTTTCTTT. Translation gives CASSPRQGFEAFF.

The chain combines TRBV11-3 with TRBJ2-2, with unresolved D. The CDR3 is made up of 14 amino acids. V was cut by 5 bases and J by 4 bases, with 11 bases left in between. CDR1 and CDR2 (germline): SGHNT, YENEEA. The CDR3 reads CASSVQLPTGELFF. The CDR3 DNA reads as TGTGCCAGCAGCGTACAGTTGCCCACCGGGGAGCTGTTTTTT.

The chain couples TRBV7-9 to TRBJ1-5; D is perhaps TRBD1 (5 bases). Germline lookup yields CDR1 SEHNR and CDR2 FQNEAQ (reference sequence). The CDR3 runs to 16 residues. Trimming took off 4 bases at V and 0 bases at J, with 13 bases between the two ends. This CDR3 reads CASSSTWDSSNQPQHF. Here the CDR3 DNA reads TGTGCCAGCAGCTCCACTTGGGACTCTAGCAATCAGCCCCAGCATTTT.

The V call is TRBV6-5, the J call TRBJ1-2; TRBD1 is a possible D gene (6 bases). Trimming removed 5 bases at V and 6 bases at J, with 16 bases between. The CDR3 extends over 14 amino acids. The germline CDR1 and CDR2 sequences are MNHEY and SVGAGI. The CDR3 sequence: CASSLRQVLNGYTF. For the CDR3, the DNA is TGTGCCAGCAGTCTAAGACAGGTCCTCAATGGCTACACCTTC.

The chain uses TRBV11-3 and TRBJ2-2, with TRBD1 identical over 7 bases. The CDR3 sequence is 15 residues long. Germline lookup yields CDR1 SGHNT and CDR2 YENEEA. V shed 1 base, J shed 4 bases, and the junction held 3 bases outside the gene matches. CDR3 sequence (DNA): TGTGCCAGCAGCTTAGGGGACAGCGCCACCGGGGAGCTGTTTTTT. Protein sequence: CASSLGDSATGELFF.

In its sample, this clone was seen once. CDR3 amino acids: CASSYSDIRGGYTF. The CDR3 bases are TGTGCCAGCAGTTACTCGGACATCAGGGGTGGCTACACCTTC. The chain is built from TRBV6-5 and TRBJ1-2; TRBD1 is a possible D gene (6 bases). Germline-derived CDR1 and CDR2 are MNHEY and SVGAGI. This CDR3 is 14 amino acids long. Trimming shortened V by 0 bases and J by 7 bases, and 12 bases separated the two germline ends.

V and J are TRBV5-6 and TRBJ1-3; D is unresolved. The germline V and J ends were trimmed by 4 bases and 2 bases, with 19 bases remaining between them. This CDR3 comprises 17 residues. CDR1 and CDR2 from the germline V gene are SGHDT and YYEEEE. CDR3 nucleotide sequence: TGTGCCAGCAGCCCCGTGTCGGGTCTCTTTCCTGGAAACACCATATATTTT. This codes for CASSPVSGLFPGNTIYF.

The genes are TRBV7-9 and TRBJ1-5; D call uncertain. The germline V gene has CDR1 SEHNR and CDR2 FQNEAQ (reference sequence). V was trimmed by 1 base and J by 3 bases, leaving 10 bases between them. The CDR3 extends over 15 amino acids. The CDR3 coding sequence is TGTGCCAGCAGCTTAGGTGGCAGTACCAATCAGCCCCAGCATTTT. Translated, it gives CASSLGGSTNQPQHF.

The chain couples TRBV28 to TRBJ2-3; 13 bases match TRBD2. Trimming at V came to 6 bases and at J to 4 bases, leaving 4 bases not matched to a gene. The length of the CDR3 is 15 residues. CDR1 is MDHEN, CDR2 SYDVKM, per germline. The CDR3 DNA follows: TGTGCCAGCAGGAGGACTAGCGGGAGATCAGATACGCAGTATTTT. Its translation is CASRRTSGRSDTQYF.

This clone was seen only once. The V call is TRBV7-9, the J call TRBJ2-5; D is uncertain. CDR1 SEHNR and CDR2 FQNEAQ come from the germline V gene (reference sequence). Deletions cut 1 base from V and 5 bases from J, with 5 bases between. This CDR3 has 12 amino acids. The CDR3 sequence is CASSLELETQYF. Written as DNA, the CDR3 is TGTGCCAGCAGCTTAGAACTGGAGACCCAGTACTTC. The full variable domain, its missing parts supplied by reference TRBV7-9 and TRBJ2-5, is DTGVSQNPRHKITKRGQNVTFRCDPISEHNRLYWYRQTLGQGPEFLTYFQNEAQLEKSRLLSDRFSAERPKGSFSTLEIQRTEQGDSAMYLCASSLELETQYFGPGTRLLVL.

As to this clone: This CDR3 is also generated by other DNA sequences in the sample. The rearrangement links TRBV30 to TRBJ2-7; D ambiguous. The V gene lost 3 bases and the J gene lost 4 bases, with 7 bases spanning the gap. Per germline, CDR1 GTSNPN and CDR2 SVGIG (reference sequence). The CDR3 contains 11 residues. The CDR3: CAWSPSYEQYF. CDR3 nucleotides: TGTGCCTGGAGCCCCAGTTACGAGCAGTACTTC.

This clone was detected a few times. This chain connects TRBV3-1 (or the pseudogene TRBV3-2) to TRBJ1-4; D might be TRBD1 (5 bases). V lost 2 bases and J lost 8, with 12 bases in between. The CDR3 sequence is 14 residues long. Germline assignment: CDR1 LGHDT and CDR2 YNNKEL (reference sequence). The CDR3 region has the DNA TGTGCCAGCAGCCAACCCCAGGGTAACGAAAAACTGTTTTTT. It yields the protein CASSQPQGNEKLFF.

The chain links TRBV19 to TRBJ2-5; 8 bases match TRBD2. Germline lookup yields CDR1 LNHDA and CDR2 SQIVND (reference sequence). With V trimmed by 9 bases and J by 7 bases, 10 bases remained unmatched. CDR3 length: 13 amino acids. The CDR3 DNA reads TGTGCCAGCCGCACGGGAGGGCTGGGGACCCAGTACTTC. Translation: CASRTGGLGTQYF.

This chain links TRBV28 with TRBJ2-5; a possible D gene is TRBD1 (5 bases). CDR3 length: 11 amino acids. Germline V gives CDR1 MDHEN, CDR2 SYDVKM. CDR3 nucleotides: TGTGCGACCGACAGCAGGGAGACCCAGTACTTC. This codes for CATDSRETQYF. The full variable domain, in which reference TRBV28 and TRBJ2-5 provide the parts outside the CDR3, is DVKVTQSSRYLVKRTGEKVFLECVQDMDHENMFWYRQDPGLGLRLIYFSYDVKMKEKGDIPEGYSVSREKKERFSLILESASTNQTSMYLCATDSRETQYFGPGTRLLVL.

This chain connects TRBV19 to TRBJ2-7; D is unresolved. This CDR3 region has 11 residues. Germline V CDR1 and CDR2: LNHDA, SQIVND (reference sequence). Trimming pared 10 bases from V and 6 bases from J, leaving 13 bases between. The DNA for the CDR3 is TGTGCCACCTCCTCCCGCGCCGAGCAGTACTTC. This translates into CATSSRAEQYF.

The V and J genes are TRBV7-8 and TRBJ2-3; unclear D gene. Trimming pared 5 bases from V and 2 bases from J, leaving 5 bases between. This CDR3 contains 12 residues. Germline values: CDR1 SGHVS, CDR2 FQNEAQ. This CDR3 is CASSPPTDTQYF. CDR3 DNA sequence: TGTGCCAGCAGCCCTCCCACAGATACGCAGTATTTT.